This T cell receptor beta chain emerged from a study of T cells in Graves' hyperthyroidism and ophthalmopathy. Study-level results: Blood also held most thyroid clonotypes expanded beyond 0.001.

Amplification yielded TCR beta CDR3 regions, with RNA transcripts as the source. The study used the HTBI primer set for a first-round RT-PCR of the TCR CDR3. TCRdb called the multiplex PCR reads again in MiXCR, with one record for every CDR3 protein. The table has 500,000 to 750,000 distinct CDR3 sequences, 35% to 55% seen once. About this clonotype: Antigen: not known.

Absent ophthalmopathy progression within 18 months defined stable Graves' hyperthyroidism. Diagnosis of hyperthyroidism was new in patients aged 18 to 65, and its duration was under 2 months. Thyroid ultrasound, orbital computed tomography, clinical symptoms, and serum thyroxine and TRAb underpinned diagnoses. CDR1 is SNHLY and CDR2 is FYNNEI in the germline V gene. This CDR3 comprises 14 residues. After removal of 6 bases from V and 8 bases from J, the junction contained 12 bases not matched to a gene. This TCR was recovered from a woman in her late teens or twenties with Graves' hyperthyroidism. J is TRBJ1-1 and V is TRBV2; 7 nucleotides line up with TRBD1. Specimen: peripheral blood or thyroid tissue (not recorded which). CDR3 DNA sequence: TGTGCCAGCAGGGCTCAGGGGGGATCGTCGGAAGCTTTCTTT. This codes for CASRAQGGSSEAFF.